The 4 T cell receptor beta chains below all came from one sample that was sequenced in a study of blood T cell repertoires in COVID-19. Produced via immunoSEQ multiplex PCR; TCRdb's table is partial and in-frame only. The sample lists about 200,000 clones; approximately 90% were seen once. Sequences were obtained from PBMCs or T cells enriched from blood (not recorded which). The receptors stem from a woman in her forties in a cohort exposed to, infected with or recovered from COVID-19 (not recorded which).

This rearrangement joins TRBV3-1 (or the pseudogene TRBV3-2) to TRBJ2-7; 7 nucleotides line up with TRBD2. There are 14 residues in the CDR3. Trimming cost V 2 bases and J 2 bases; bases outside gene matches: 3. Germline loops: CDR1 LGHDT, CDR2 YNNKEL (reference sequence). The CDR3 DNA sequence: TGTGCCAGCAGCCAACTGGGGGGGACCTACGAGCAGTACTTC. The encoded protein is CASSQLGGTYEQYF.

The chain links TRBV7-6 to TRBJ1-3; D remains ambiguous. This CDR3 is built from 14 residues. Germline CDR1 reads SGHVS; CDR2 reads FNYEAQ. Trimming took off 4 bases at V and 8 bases at J, with 15 bases between the two ends. The CDR3 reads CASSSWGPGDTIYF. CDR3 nucleotide sequence: TGTGCCAGCAGCTCGTGGGGTCCGGGAGACACCATATATTTT.

The chain has TRBV27 and TRBJ2-1; 9 bases fit TRBD2. This CDR3 contains 16 residues. V shed 5 bases, J shed 1 base, and the junction held 6 bases outside the gene matches. Germline-derived CDR1 and CDR2 are MNHEY and SMNVEV (reference sequence). In DNA form, the CDR3 reads TGTGCCAGCAGTCCTAGCGGGACGTGGTCCTACAATGAGCAGTTCTTC. Amino acid sequence: CASSPSGTWSYNEQFF.

The gene calls are TRBV5-6 and TRBJ1-1, with 7 bases fitting TRBD1. The germline CDR1 and CDR2 sequences are SGHDT and YYEEEE. J was trimmed by 4 bases and V by 0 bases; bases with no gene match: 6. The CDR3 is made up of 15 amino acids. CDR3 sequence reads: CASSLGVDRATEAFF. The CDR3, as DNA: TGTGCCAGCAGCTTGGGTGTAGACAGGGCCACTGAAGCTTTCTTT.